These T cell receptor beta chains were read from a single sample in a study of blood T cell repertoires in COVID-19. Sequencing used immunoSEQ multiplex PCR; TCRdb keeps in-frame clones, though not all of them. The table includes some 340,000 clones, roughly four fifths detected once. The sequencing sample was made of PBMCs or T cells enriched from blood (not recorded which). These receptors were collected from a woman between 50 and 59 years old who had recovered from COVID-19. Both conserved end residues are part of each CDR3. A D gene is named only where the DNA matches it firmly. Size is stated for part of the rows, as once, few or many counts, or as a class when the clone is expanded.

>TRBJ1-4|once|TRBV5-5|NA
CASSERGFEKLFF
TGTGCCAGCAGCGAGCGGGGGTTCGAAAAACTGTTTTTT
>TRBJ2-3|NA|TRBV4-2|TRBD2
CASSQEVAGPADTQYF
TGTGCCAGCAGCCAAGAAGTAGCGGGACCCGCGGATACGCAGTATTTT
>TRBJ1-2|NA|TRBV30|TRBD1
CAWRSPDRDGYTF
TGTGCCTGGAGGTCCCCCGACAGGGATGGCTACACCTTC
>TRBJ1-2|once|TRBV27|NA
CASSSGGANYGYTF
TGTGCCAGCAGTTCGGGGGGAGCCAACTATGGCTACACCTTC
>TRBJ1-5|NA|TRBV14|TRBD1
CASSQKLTGEGQPQHF
TGTGCCAGCAGCCAAAAATTGACAGGGGAAGGTCAGCCCCAGCATTTT
>TRBJ2-7|NA|TRBV6-6|NA
CASSYPGLGEQYF
TGTGCCAGCAGTTACCCAGGACTGGGCGAGCAGTACTTC
>TRBJ1-3|NA|TRBV14|TRBD1
CASSQDWGQPNLRGNTIYF
TGTGCCAGCAGCCAAGATTGGGGACAGCCCAACCTCCGGGGAAACACCATATATTTT
>TRBJ2-7|NA|TRBV27|NA
CASSLRRGSSYEQYF
TGTGCCAGCAGTTTAAGGCGCGGGTCCTCCTACGAGCAGTACTTC
>TRBJ1-1|few|TRBV20-1|TRBD1
CSASLGRWTGGSGDTEAFF
TGCAGTGCTAGTTTGGGGCGCTGGACAGGGGGCTCAGGGGACACTGAAGCTTTCTTT
>TRBJ1-1|NA|TRBV6-1|NA
CASSEAFEAFF
TGTGCCAGCAGTGAGGCATTTGAAGCTTTCTTT
>TRBJ1-1|NA|TRBV2|NA
CASADSDTEAFF
TGTGCCAGTGCAGACAGTGACACTGAAGCTTTCTTT
>TRBJ2-2|NA|TRBV6-4|TRBD2
CASSVLAGGTGELFF
TGTGCCAGCAGTGTTTTAGCGGGGGGCACCGGGGAGCTGTTTTTT
>TRBJ1-3|few|TRBV7-9|TRBD1
CASSSGTGSGNTIYF
TGTGCCAGCAGCTCTGGGACAGGGTCTGGAAACACCATATATTTT
>TRBJ2-1|once|TRBV5-1|NA
CASSLARQGNEQFF
TGCGCCAGCAGCTTGGCAAGGCAGGGCAATGAGCAGTTCTTC
>TRBJ1-1|NA|TRBV5-6|NA
CASSYWGGRSMNTEAFF
TGTGCCAGCAGCTACTGGGGGGGCCGAAGCATGAACACTGAAGCTTTCTTT
>TRBJ1-6|NA|TRBV9|NA
CASSRQNDRNSPLHF
TGTGCCAGCAGCCGACAAAACGACAGAAATTCACCCCTCCACTTT
>TRBJ1-3|NA|TRBV5-6|NA
CASSLEGRRNTIYF
TGTGCCAGCAGCTTGGAGGGGCGAAGAAACACCATATATTTT
>TRBJ2-1|NA|TRBV5-4|NA
CASSLEGGRGNEQFF
TGTGCCAGCAGCTTGGAAGGGGGAAGGGGCAATGAGCAGTTCTTC
>TRBJ2-7|NA|TRBV18|NA
CASSQLGQQLYEQYF
TGTGCCAGCTCACAACTTGGACAGCAACTTTACGAGCAGTACTTC
>TRBJ2-1|NA|TRBV3-1/TRBV3-2|TRBD1
CASSLVPRDRAFQNEQFF
TGTGCCAGCAGCCTAGTGCCGCGGGACAGGGCGTTTCAAAATGAGCAGTTCTTC
>TRBJ1-1|NA|TRBV5-1|TRBD1
CASSFRRTGNTEAFF
TGCGCCAGCAGCTTCCGCCGGACAGGGAACACTGAAGCTTTCTTT
>TRBJ1-2|NA|TRBV18|TRBD1
CASSQTGTDYGYTF
TGTGCCAGCTCACAGACAGGGACGGACTATGGCTACACCTTC
>TRBJ1-2|NA|TRBV10-3|NA
CANSQGDYGYTF
TGTGCCAATTCACAGGGAGACTATGGCTACACCTTC
>TRBJ2-1|NA|TRBV12-3/TRBV12-4|NA
CASSYYNEQFF
TGTGCCAGCAGCTATTACAATGAGCAGTTCTTC
>TRBJ1-2|NA|TRBV19|NA
CASSIEASRGYTF
TGTGCCAGTAGTATAGAGGCCTCGCGGGGCTACACCTTC
>TRBJ2-1|NA|TRBV6-5|TRBD2
CASSSGTSGRNEQFF
TGTGCCAGCAGTTCCGGGACTAGCGGGAGGAATGAGCAGTTCTTC
>TRBJ1-1|NA|TRBV7-8|NA
CASSLGIWGLLKNTEAFF
TGTGCCAGCAGCTTAGGCATCTGGGGACTACTGAAGAACACTGAAGCTTTCTTT
>TRBJ2-1|few|TRBV9|TRBD2
CASSGAILAGVDEQFF
TGTGCCAGCAGCGGAGCGATCCTAGCGGGAGTGGATGAGCAGTTCTTC
>TRBJ1-5|NA|TRBV6-5|TRBD1
CASRKIGGHQPQHF
TGTGCCAGCAGAAAAATAGGGGGCCATCAGCCCCAGCATTTT
>TRBJ1-2|NA|TRBV7-2|NA
CASSLAGVGYTF
TGTGCCAGCAGCTTAGCAGGGGTAGGCTACACCTTC
>TRBJ2-1|NA|TRBV4-1|TRBD2
CASSHSPPLAQGIYNEQFF
TGCGCCAGCAGCCATAGCCCCCCACTAGCGCAAGGGATCTACAATGAGCAGTTCTTC
>TRBJ2-3|NA|TRBV3-1/TRBV3-2|NA
CASSHTDTQYF
TGTGCCAGCAGTCACACAGATACGCAGTATTTT
>TRBJ1-6|NA|TRBV19|NA
CASTTGTPNSPLHF
TGTGCCAGTACCACGGGGACACCGAATTCACCCCTCCACTTT
>TRBJ1-2|NA|TRBV6-5|NA
CASTDIPYGYTF
TGTGCCAGCACCGACATCCCCTATGGCTACACCTTC
>TRBJ2-3|NA|TRBV6-5|NA
CAAAQFTDTQYF
TGTGCCGCTGCACAGTTCACAGATACGCAGTATTTT